This T cell receptor beta chain was observed in a study of cytomegalovirus exposure and HLA in healthy donors. Looked up from germline, CDR1 is LGHNA and CDR2 is YNFKEQ. The CDR3 runs 13 residues. PCR was performed using 60 Vbeta and 13 Jbeta primers. Method: immunoSEQ multiplex PCR; TCRdb's copy keeps in-frame clones and lacks some. Of about 150,000 clones in the sample, about three quarters were seen once. Source material: PBMCs. The TCR comes from a man between 35 and 55 years old in good health and CMV-seropositive. The V call is TRBV4-2, the J call TRBJ2-5; tentatively, D is TRBD2 (5 bases). The better agreement between TRBJ2-7 and the DNA end casts doubt on the J call. CDR3 nucleotides: TGTGCCAGCAGCCAAGAATTAGCGTACGAGCAGTACTTC. Its translation is CASSQELAYEQYF.